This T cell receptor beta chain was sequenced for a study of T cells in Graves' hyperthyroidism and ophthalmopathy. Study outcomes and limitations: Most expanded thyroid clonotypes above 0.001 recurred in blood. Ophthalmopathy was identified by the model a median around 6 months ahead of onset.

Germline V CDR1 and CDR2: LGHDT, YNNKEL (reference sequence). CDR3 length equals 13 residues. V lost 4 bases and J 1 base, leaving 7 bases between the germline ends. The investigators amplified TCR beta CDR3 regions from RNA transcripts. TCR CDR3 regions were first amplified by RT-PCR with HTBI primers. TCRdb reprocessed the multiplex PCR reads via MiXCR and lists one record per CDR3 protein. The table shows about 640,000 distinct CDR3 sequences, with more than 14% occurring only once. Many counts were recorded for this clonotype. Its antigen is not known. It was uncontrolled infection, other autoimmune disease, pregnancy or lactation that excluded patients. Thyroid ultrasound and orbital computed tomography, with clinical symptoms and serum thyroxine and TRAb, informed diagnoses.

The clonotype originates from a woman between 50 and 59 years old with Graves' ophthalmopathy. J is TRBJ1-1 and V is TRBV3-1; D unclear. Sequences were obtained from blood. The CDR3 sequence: CASSPTKNTEAFF. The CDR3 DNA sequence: TGTGCCAGCAGCCCGACGAAGAACACTGAAGCTTTCTTT. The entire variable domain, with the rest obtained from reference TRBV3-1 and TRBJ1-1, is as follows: DTAVSQTPKYLVTQMGNDKSIKCEQNLGHDTMYWYKQDSKKFLKIMFSYNNKELIINETVPNRFSPKSPDKAHLNLHINSLELGDSAVYFCASSPTKNTEAFFGQGTRLTVV.